This TCR beta chain derives from a study of T cell repertoires in cytomegalovirus infection. Study summary: Public TCR beta signatures indicated both CMV infection and matching HLA type.

Study-wide results and limits: There were carriers of CMV plus the relevant HLA, and cumulative public TCR beta family frequency identified them.

Each CDR3 protein gets one entry after TCRdb re-called the reads with MiXCR. The data hold roughly 130,000 distinct CDR3 sequences, with 7.5% to 9% observed a single time. The CDR3 contains 19 residues. V shed 5 bases and J 0 bases; nucleotides not matched to a gene: 9. Germline CDR1 reads SGHTA; CDR2 reads FQGNSA. This clonotype was seen repeatedly, ten times or more. The antigen is unknown. The receptor was derived from a human donor in good health (CMV status not recorded). Some clones in this sample may be carry-over from other donors' samples. This chain connects TRBV7-2 to TRBJ2-6, with TRBD1 matching 11 bases. The sample comprised PBMCs. This CDR3 reads CASSRWGQGVTSGANVLTF. CDR3 coding DNA: TGTGCCAGCAGCCGATGGGGACAGGGGGTTACCTCTGGGGCCAACGTCCTGACTTTC.